This paragraph reports one TCR beta chain. The data stem from a study of blood T cell repertoires in COVID-19. The CDR3 consists of 16 residues. V lost 3 bases, J lost 4 bases, and 6 bases stayed unmatched. Germline V gene lookup returns CDR1 MNHNS and CDR2 SASEGT. In the original workflow: Reference gene primer amplification gave estimated nucleated cell counts. The assay was immunoSEQ multiplex PCR, and TCRdb's table has in-frame clones only and misses some. V, J and clone size were drawn from that table, and D and trimming were deduced from the DNA. This sample has 95,000 to 110,000 clones, with roughly 87% found just once.

The chain couples TRBV6-1 to TRBJ1-1; TRBD1 agrees at 12 bases. Material: peripheral blood. The TCR was taken from a human donor in a cohort sampled during active COVID-19. The CDR3 protein is CASSDSGQGARTEAFF. CDR3 DNA: TGTGCCAGCAGTGATTCGGGACAGGGGGCTCGCACTGAAGCTTTCTTT.